The next 15 T cell receptor beta chains were all read from a single sample in a study of cytomegalovirus exposure and HLA in healthy donors. Vbeta (60) and Jbeta (13) primers were used in the PCR. Method: immunoSEQ multiplex PCR; TCRdb's copy keeps in-frame clones and lacks some. The table records about 150,000 clones, more than 7.5% of them present only once. Sequencing was done on a sample of PBMCs. All receptors come from a man aged 45 to 65 in good health and CMV-seronegative.

The DNA for the CDR3 is TGTGCCAGCAGCTTAGGAGGAAATAGCAATCAGCCCCAGCATTTT. This gives the protein CASSLGGNSNQPQHF. The V call is TRBV7-9, the J call TRBJ1-5, with D hard to call. Deletions cut 1 base from V and 0 bases from J, with 7 bases between. This CDR3 spans 15 amino acids. The germline V gene has CDR1 SEHNR and CDR2 FQNEAQ (reference sequence).

The V gene is TRBV7-2, the J gene TRBJ2-7; 7 bases align to TRBD1. This CDR3 is built from 14 residues. J gave up 1 base and V 5 bases, and 5 bases lay outside the gene matches. Germline assignment: CDR1 SGHTA and CDR2 FQGNSA. The CDR3: CASSPDRMSYEQYF. The CDR3 DNA reads TGTGCCAGCAGCCCGGACAGGATGTCCTACGAGCAGTACTTC. The complete variable domain, with remaining parts taken from reference TRBV7-2 and TRBJ2-7, reads GAGVSQSPSNKVTEKGKDVELRCDPISGHTALYWYRQSLGQGLEFLIYFQGNSAPDKSGLPSDRFSAERTGGSVSTLTIQRTQQEDSAVYLCASSPDRMSYEQYFGPGTRLTVT.

The CDR3 DNA follows: TGCAGCGTGACAGGCCGCTCTGGAAACACCATATATTTT. It yields the protein CSVTGRSGNTIYF. V is TRBV29-1 and J is TRBJ1-3, with D possibly being TRBD1 (6 bases). V lost 6 bases and J lost 0, with 9 bases in between. The CDR3 consists of 13 residues. CDR1 SQVTM and CDR2 ANQGSEA come from the germline V gene.

The chain has TRBV6-5 and TRBJ1-3, with TRBD1 as a possible D gene (5 bases). This CDR3 is 13 amino acids long. V was shortened by 3 bases and J by 7 bases, with 10 bases between the two germline ends. Germline CDR1 reads MNHEY; CDR2 reads SVGAGI. CDR3 sequence reads: CASSYGGANTIYF. CDR3 nucleotide sequence: TGTGCCAGCAGTTATGGTGGGGCGAACACCATATATTTT.

The chain employs TRBV18 and TRBJ2-4, with 10 nucleotides matching TRBD1. There are 16 residues in the CDR3. V shed 3 bases and J 0 bases; nucleotides not matched to a gene: 2. Germline V gene lookup returns CDR1 KGHSH and CDR2 LQKENI. The CDR3 coding sequence is TGTGCCAGCTCACCGGGACAGGGGTCAGCCAAAAACATTCAGTACTTC. This translates into CASSPGQGSAKNIQYF.

This chain connects TRBV6-1 to TRBJ2-7, with a tentative D call TRBD1 (6 bases). V was cut by 0 bases and J by 12 bases, with 12 bases left in between. The length of the CDR3 is 12 residues. Germline values: CDR1 MNHNS, CDR2 SASEGT. The CDR3, as DNA: TGTGCCAGCAGTGAAGCCGGCAGGGGACGGTACTTC. It specifies CASSEAGRGRYF.

This clone was counted between two and nine times. The chain joins TRBV11-1 to TRBJ2-2; TRBD1 matches at 7 bases. Trimming cost V 3 bases and J 6 bases; bases outside gene matches: 1. Germline V lookup: CDR1 SGHAT, CDR2 FQDESV (reference sequence). This CDR3 region has 13 residues. In DNA form, the CDR3 reads TGTGCCAGCAGCTTGACAGGGCCCGGGGAGCTGTTTTTT. Translation: CASSLTGPGELFF.

The CDR3 bases are TGTGCCAGCCACCCTACGACAGGGAACACCGGGGAGCTGTTTTTT. It is translated as CASHPTTGNTGELFF. The gene calls are TRBV28 and TRBJ2-2, with D possibly TRBD1 on 6 matching bases. V was shortened by 8 bases and J by 1 base, with 14 bases between the two germline ends. The germline CDR1 and CDR2 sequences are MDHEN and SYDVKM. This CDR3 contains 15 residues.

In this sample, this clone turned up a few times. The J gene is TRBJ2-7, the V gene TRBV5-1, with TRBD1 matching 9 bases. Germline values: CDR1 SGHRS, CDR2 YFSETQ. Trimming at V came to 1 base and at J to 2 bases, leaving 4 bases not matched to a gene. CDR3 size: 15 residues. CDR3 sequence: CASSLKTGGTYEQYF. In DNA form, the CDR3 reads TGCGCCAGCAGCTTGAAAACAGGGGGCACCTACGAGCAGTACTTC.

This rearrangement joins TRBV5-5 to TRBJ1-5; TRBD1 matches at 8 bases. With 4 bases clipped from V and 3 bases from J, the junction kept 6 bases outside the gene matches. The CDR3 is made up of 15 amino acids. CDR1 is SGHKS and CDR2 is YYEKEE in the germline V gene (reference sequence). The CDR3 loop is CASSPRTGNNQPQHF. The CDR3 nucleotides read TGTGCCAGCAGCCCCCGGACAGGGAACAATCAGCCCCAGCATTTT.

The chain couples TRBV10-2 to TRBJ2-5; 7 bases match TRBD1. Trimming cost V 7 bases and J 5 bases; bases outside gene matches: 7. CDR3 length: 13 residues. Germline V lookup: CDR1 WSHSY, CDR2 SAAADI. In DNA form, the CDR3 reads TGCGCCAGCACAGACAGGGACGGGGAGACCCAGTACTTC. Translating gives CASTDRDGETQYF.

This chain connects TRBV29-1 to TRBJ2-1; D may be TRBD1 (6 bases). Germline CDR1 SQVTM, CDR2 ANQGSEA. V lost 2 bases and J 2 bases, leaving 10 bases between the germline ends. The CDR3 totals 14 residues. The CDR3 DNA reads TGCAGCGTTGAAACGCCAGGGGCCTACAATGAGCAGTTCTTC. Its protein is CSVETPGAYNEQFF.

A few counts support this clone. The rearrangement joins TRBV9 to TRBJ2-3; 9 bases fit TRBD2. Germline V lookup: CDR1 SGDLS, CDR2 YYNGEE. This CDR3 spans 16 amino acids. V dropped 0 bases and J dropped 5; count of bases not matched to a gene: 7. The CDR3: CASSVEGGLAIDTQYF. DNA of the CDR3: TGTGCCAGCAGCGTAGAAGGGGGACTAGCAATAGATACGCAGTATTTT. Based on the CDR3 plus reference TRBV9 and TRBJ2-3, the full variable domain is DSGVTQTPKHLITATGQRVTLRCSPRSGDLSVYWYQQSLDQGLQFLIQYYNGEERAKGNILERFSAQQFPDLHSELNLSSLELGDSALYFCASSVEGGLAIDTQYFGPGTRLTVL.

V gene TRBV2 combines with J gene TRBJ2-2; 8 bases are shared with TRBD1. Trimming removed 6 bases from V and 1 base from J; junction bases left unmatched: 4. Germline V gene lookup returns CDR1 SNHLY and CDR2 FYNNEI. The CDR3 sequence is 15 residues long. The CDR3 nucleotides read TGTGCCAGCAGACTACAGGGGGGGAACACCGGGGAGCTGTTTTTT. This encodes CASRLQGGNTGELFF.

The chain employs TRBV29-1 and TRBJ2-5; possibly TRBD2 for D (6 bases). The assigned J gene may be wrong: the sequence end matches TRBJ2-7 better. Germline CDR1 and CDR2: SQVTM and ANQGSEA. The CDR3 runs to 14 residues. The CDR3 nucleotides read TGCAGCGTTGAACGGGGGAGTGGGTCCTACGAGCAGTACTTC. It specifies CSVERGSGSYEQYF.